The clone carrying this TCR beta chain was picked up a small number of times. This CDR3 comprises 16 residues. V lost 2 bases and J lost 0, with 13 bases in between. Looked up from germline, CDR1 is MNHEY and CDR2 is SVGAGI. PCR involved 60 Vbeta and 13 Jbeta primers. Produced via immunoSEQ multiplex PCR; TCRdb's table is partial and in-frame only. The data contain some 85,000 clones, 65% to 85% of them singletons. These data come from a study of cytomegalovirus exposure and HLA in healthy donors. Across the whole study: Membership in the Caucasian-associated ancestry cluster was found for 81% of nearly 400 genotyped donors.

Input material: PBMCs. The genes are TRBV6-5 and TRBJ1-1, with a possible D match to TRBD1 (5 bases). This receptor was identified in a man aged 18 to 29 in good health and CMV-seronegative. The CDR3 DNA sequence: TGTGCCAGCAGTTACGGTGACAGATCCATGAACACTGAAGCTTTCTTT. Its protein is CASSYGDRSMNTEAFF.